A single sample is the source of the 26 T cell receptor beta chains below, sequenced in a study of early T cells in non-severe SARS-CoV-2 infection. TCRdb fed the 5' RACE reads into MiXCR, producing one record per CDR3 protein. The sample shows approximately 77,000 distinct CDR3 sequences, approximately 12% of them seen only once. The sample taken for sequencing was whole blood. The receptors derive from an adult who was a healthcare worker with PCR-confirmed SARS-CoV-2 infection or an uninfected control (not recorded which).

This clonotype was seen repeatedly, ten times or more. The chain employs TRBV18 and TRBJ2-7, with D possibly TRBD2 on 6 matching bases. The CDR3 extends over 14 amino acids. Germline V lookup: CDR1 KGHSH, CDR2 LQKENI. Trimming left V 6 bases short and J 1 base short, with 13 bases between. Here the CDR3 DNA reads TGTGCCAGCTCGGCTAGCGATCGGTCCTACGAGCAGTACTTC. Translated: CASSASDRSYEQYF.

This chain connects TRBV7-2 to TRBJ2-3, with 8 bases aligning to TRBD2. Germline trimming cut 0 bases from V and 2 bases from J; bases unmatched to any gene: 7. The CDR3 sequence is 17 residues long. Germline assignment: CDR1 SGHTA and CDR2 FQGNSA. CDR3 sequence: CASSLAPGGRATDTQYF. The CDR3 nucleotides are TGTGCCAGCAGCTTAGCGCCGGGGGGGCGGGCCACAGATACGCAGTATTTT.

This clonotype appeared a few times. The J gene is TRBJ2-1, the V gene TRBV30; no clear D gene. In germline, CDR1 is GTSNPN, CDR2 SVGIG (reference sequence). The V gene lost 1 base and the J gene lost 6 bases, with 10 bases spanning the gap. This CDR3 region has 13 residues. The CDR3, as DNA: TGTGCCTGGAGTGCTTCAGCCCCCAATGAGCAGTTCTTC. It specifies CAWSASAPNEQFF.

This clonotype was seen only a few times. CDR3 bases: TGTGCCAGCTCACCGGGGGGCGGTGGTAACACTGAAGCTTTCTTT. Translating gives CASSPGGGGNTEAFF. The gene calls are TRBV18 and TRBJ1-1; a weak D match, TRBD1 (6 bases). Germline V gene data show CDR1 as KGHSH and CDR2 as LQKENI. This CDR3 spans 15 amino acids. V lost 3 bases to trimming and J lost 2 bases, with 13 bases between them.

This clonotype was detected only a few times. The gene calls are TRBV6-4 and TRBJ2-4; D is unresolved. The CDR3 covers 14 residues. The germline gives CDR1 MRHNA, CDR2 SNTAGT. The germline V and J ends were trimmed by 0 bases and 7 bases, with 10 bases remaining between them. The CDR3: CASSDSKSGNIQYF. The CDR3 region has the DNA TGTGCCAGCAGTGACTCGAAGTCCGGGAACATTCAGTACTTC.

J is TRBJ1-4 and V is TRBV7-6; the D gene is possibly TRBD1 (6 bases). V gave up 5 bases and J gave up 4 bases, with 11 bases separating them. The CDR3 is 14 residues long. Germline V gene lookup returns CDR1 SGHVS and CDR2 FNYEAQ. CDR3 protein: CASSQRGVNEKLFF. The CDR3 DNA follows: TGTGCCAGCAGCCAAAGGGGGGTTAATGAAAAACTGTTTTTT.

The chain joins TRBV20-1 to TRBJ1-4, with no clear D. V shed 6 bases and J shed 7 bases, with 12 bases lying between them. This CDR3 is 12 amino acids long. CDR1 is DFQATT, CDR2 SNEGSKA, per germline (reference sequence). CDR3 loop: CSASHPSEKLFF. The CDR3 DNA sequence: TGCAGTGCCAGTCACCCCAGTGAAAAACTGTTTTTT.

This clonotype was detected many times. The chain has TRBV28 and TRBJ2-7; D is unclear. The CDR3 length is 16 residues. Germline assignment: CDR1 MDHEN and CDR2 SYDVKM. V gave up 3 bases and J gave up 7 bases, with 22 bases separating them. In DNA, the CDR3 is TGTGCCAGCAGTTTTCCACCGGGCCCGCGGTTGGAGGAGCAGTACTTC. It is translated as CASSFPPGPRLEEQYF.

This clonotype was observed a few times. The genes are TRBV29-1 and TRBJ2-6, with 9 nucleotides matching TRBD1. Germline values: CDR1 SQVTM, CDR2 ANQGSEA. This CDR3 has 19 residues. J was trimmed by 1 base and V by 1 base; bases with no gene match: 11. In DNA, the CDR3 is TGCAGCGTTGAAGCCTCCGGGACAGGGTTCGTATCTGGGGCCAACGTCCTGACTTTC. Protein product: CSVEASGTGFVSGANVLTF.

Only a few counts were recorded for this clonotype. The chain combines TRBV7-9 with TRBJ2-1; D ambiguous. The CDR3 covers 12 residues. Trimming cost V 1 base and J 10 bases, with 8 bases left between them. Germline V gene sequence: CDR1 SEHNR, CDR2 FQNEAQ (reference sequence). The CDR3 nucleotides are TGTGCCAGCAGCTTAGTTGTAGGCGAGCAGTTCTTC. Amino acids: CASSLVVGEQFF.

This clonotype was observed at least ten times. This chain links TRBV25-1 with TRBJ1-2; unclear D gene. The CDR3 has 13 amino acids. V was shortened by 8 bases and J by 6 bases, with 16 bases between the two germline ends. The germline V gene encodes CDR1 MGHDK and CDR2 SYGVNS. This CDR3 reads CASRTNTANGYTF. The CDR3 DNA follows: TGTGCCAGCCGTACCAATACAGCGAATGGCTACACCTTC.

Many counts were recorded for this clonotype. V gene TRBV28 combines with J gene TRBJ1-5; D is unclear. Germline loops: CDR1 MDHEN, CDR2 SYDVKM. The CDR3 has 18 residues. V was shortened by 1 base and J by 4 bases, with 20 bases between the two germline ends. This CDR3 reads CASSLSERIGSWNQPQHF. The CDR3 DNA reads TGTGCCAGCAGTTTATCGGAACGGATAGGCAGCTGGAATCAGCCCCAGCATTTT.

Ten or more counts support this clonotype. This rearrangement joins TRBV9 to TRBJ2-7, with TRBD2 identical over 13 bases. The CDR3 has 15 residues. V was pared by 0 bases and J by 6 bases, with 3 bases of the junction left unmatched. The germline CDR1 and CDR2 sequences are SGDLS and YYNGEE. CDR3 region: CASSVGGLAGPEQYF. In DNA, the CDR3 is TGTGCCAGCAGCGTAGGGGGACTAGCGGGACCCGAGCAGTACTTC.

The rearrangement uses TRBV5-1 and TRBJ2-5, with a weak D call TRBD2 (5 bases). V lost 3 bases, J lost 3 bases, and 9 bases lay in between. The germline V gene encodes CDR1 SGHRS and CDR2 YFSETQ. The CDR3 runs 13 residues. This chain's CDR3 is CASSWELKETQYF. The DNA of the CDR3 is TGCGCCAGCAGCTGGGAGTTGAAAGAGACCCAGTACTTC.

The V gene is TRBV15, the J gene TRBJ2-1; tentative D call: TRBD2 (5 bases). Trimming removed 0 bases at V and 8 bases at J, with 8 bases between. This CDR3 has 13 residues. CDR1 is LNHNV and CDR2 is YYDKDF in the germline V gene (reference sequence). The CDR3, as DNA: TGTGCCACCAGCAGAGATGGGCGGGATGAGCAGTTCTTC. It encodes CATSRDGRDEQFF.

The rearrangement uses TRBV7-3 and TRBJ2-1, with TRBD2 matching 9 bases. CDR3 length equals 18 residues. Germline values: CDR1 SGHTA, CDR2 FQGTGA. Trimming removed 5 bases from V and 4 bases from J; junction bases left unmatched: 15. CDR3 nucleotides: TGTGCCAGCAGCACCCTTGGTTCGGCGGGAGGGCCGTACAATGAGCAGTTCTTC. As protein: CASSTLGSAGGPYNEQFF.

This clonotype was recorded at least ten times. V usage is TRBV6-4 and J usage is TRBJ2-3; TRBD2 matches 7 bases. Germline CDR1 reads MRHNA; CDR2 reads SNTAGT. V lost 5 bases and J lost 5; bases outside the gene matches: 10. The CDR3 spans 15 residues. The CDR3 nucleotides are TGTGCCAGCAGTTTCGCGGGAGAATTACAAGATACGCAGTATTTT. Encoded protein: CASSFAGELQDTQYF.

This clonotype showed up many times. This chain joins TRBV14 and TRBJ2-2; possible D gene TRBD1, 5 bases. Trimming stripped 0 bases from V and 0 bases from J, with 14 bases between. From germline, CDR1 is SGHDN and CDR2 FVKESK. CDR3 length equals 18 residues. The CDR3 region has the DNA TGTGCCAGCAGCCAAGAGGGGCGCGACAGTTCGAACACCGGGGAGCTGTTTTTT. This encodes CASSQEGRDSSNTGELFF.

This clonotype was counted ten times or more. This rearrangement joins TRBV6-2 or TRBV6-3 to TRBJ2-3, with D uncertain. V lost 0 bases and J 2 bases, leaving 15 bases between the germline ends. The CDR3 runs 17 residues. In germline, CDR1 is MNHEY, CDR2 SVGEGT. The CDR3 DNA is TGTGCCAGCAGTTACTCGGTCCCGGGTGTAGACACAGATACGCAGTATTTT. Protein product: CASSYSVPGVDTDTQYF.

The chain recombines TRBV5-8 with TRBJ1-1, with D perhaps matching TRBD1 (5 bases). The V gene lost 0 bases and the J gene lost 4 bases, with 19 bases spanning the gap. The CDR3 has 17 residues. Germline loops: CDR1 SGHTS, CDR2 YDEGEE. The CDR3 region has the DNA TGTGCCAGCAGCTTGGTGGATTGGAGCAGGGAGGTCACTGAAGCTTTCTTT. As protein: CASSLVDWSREVTEAFF.

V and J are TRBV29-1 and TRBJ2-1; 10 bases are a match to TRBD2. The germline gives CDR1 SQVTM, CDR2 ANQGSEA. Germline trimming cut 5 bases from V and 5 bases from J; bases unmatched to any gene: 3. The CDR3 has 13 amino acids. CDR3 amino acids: CSVSSGSHNEQFF. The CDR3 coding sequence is TGCAGCGTTTCTAGCGGGAGTCACAATGAGCAGTTCTTC.

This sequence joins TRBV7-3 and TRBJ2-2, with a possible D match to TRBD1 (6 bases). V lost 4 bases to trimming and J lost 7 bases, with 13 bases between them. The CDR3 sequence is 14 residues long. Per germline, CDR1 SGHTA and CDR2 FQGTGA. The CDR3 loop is CASSSSRGNGELFF. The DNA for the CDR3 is TGTGCCAGCAGCTCCTCCAGGGGCAACGGGGAGCTGTTTTTT. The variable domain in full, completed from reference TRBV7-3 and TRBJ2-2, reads GAGVSQTPSNKVTEKGKYVELRCDPISGHTALYWYRQSLGQGPEFLIYFQGTGAADDSGLPNDRFFAVRPEGSVSTLKIQRTERGDSAVYLCASSSSRGNGELFFGEGSRLTVL.

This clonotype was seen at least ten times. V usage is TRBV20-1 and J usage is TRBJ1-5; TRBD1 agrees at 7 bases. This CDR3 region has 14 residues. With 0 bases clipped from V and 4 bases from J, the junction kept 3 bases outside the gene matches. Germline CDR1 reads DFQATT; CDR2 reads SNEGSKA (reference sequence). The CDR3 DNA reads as TGCAGTGCTAGAGATGACAGGGCTAATCAGCCCCAGCATTTT. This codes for CSARDDRANQPQHF.

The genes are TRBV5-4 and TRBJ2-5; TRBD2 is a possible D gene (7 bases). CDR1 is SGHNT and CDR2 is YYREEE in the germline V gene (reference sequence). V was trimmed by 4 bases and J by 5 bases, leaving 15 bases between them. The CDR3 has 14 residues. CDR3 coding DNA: TGTGCCAGCAGCCCGGTTCGGGGGGCCGAGACCCAGTACTTC. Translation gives CASSPVRGAETQYF.

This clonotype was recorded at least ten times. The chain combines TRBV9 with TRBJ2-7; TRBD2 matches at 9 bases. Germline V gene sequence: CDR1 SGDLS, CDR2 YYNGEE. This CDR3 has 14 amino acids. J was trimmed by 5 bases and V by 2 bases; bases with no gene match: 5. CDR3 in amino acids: CASSVIAGENEQYF. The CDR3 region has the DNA TGTGCCAGCAGCGTGATAGCGGGAGAAAACGAGCAGTACTTC.

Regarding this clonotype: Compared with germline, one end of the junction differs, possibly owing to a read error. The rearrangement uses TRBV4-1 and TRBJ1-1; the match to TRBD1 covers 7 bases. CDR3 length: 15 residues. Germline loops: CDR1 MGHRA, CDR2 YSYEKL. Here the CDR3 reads CASSQVGQMNTEAYF. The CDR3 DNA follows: TGCGCCAGCAGCCAAGTGGGACAGATGAACACTGAAGCTTACTTT.